The 2 T cell receptor beta chains reported below all come from one sample, sequenced in a study of response to subunit inactivated influenza vaccine (dated by TCRdb to between 2017 and 2018). The library was made by RT-PCR. The sequencer listed for this sample is Illumina HiSeq 2500. TCRdb reanalyzed the raw reads on its own, using fastp at Q25 for trimming and MiXCR for clone calling, and kept in-frame beta chains. Entries are consolidated by CDR3 protein sequence, retaining the most common genes and DNA. A total of about 540,000 distinct CDR3 sequences appear in this sample, under 30% of them only once. Clones ranked in the top ten supply under 3.5% of the sample. This sample was shared with a second study, whose subject was T cells expressing NK-cell markers. Reported in the second study: The TCR beta cDNA libraries were made using 5'RACE template switching, a step that added both a universal primer site and unique molecular identifiers.

Sequenced material: CD4+ T cells sorted from PBMCs, taken less than 13 days after vaccination. The origin of the receptors is a man in his fifties or sixties who received an inactivated influenza vaccine. Donor details come from another sample of the same person, matched by shared clones.

The rearrangement joins TRBV4-3 to TRBJ2-7; D may be TRBD2 (5 bases). V was clipped by 4 bases and J by 2 bases, with 18 bases between them. Germline CDR1 reads LGHNA; CDR2 reads YSLEER. The CDR3 has 16 amino acids. The CDR3 region has the DNA TGCGCCAGCAGCCCCGGTTCGCGGGCCGGCCCCTACGAGCAGTACTTC. Encoded protein: CASSPGSRAGPYEQYF.

This sequence joins TRBV28 and TRBJ2-5; TRBD1 aligns across 11 bases. The V gene end was trimmed by 2 bases and the J gene end by 2 bases; junction bases not matched to a gene: 7. Germline loops: CDR1 MDHEN, CDR2 SYDVKM. The CDR3 has 17 amino acids. In DNA form, the CDR3 reads TGTGCCAGCAGTTTAGAAGGACAGGGGGCGTATCAAGAGACCCAGTACTTC. Protein sequence: CASSLEGQGAYQETQYF. Full variable domain (missing parts from reference TRBV28 and TRBJ2-5): DVKVTQSSRYLVKRTGEKVFLECVQDMDHENMFWYRQDPGLGLRLIYFSYDVKMKEKGDIPEGYSVSREKKERFSLILESASTNQTSMYLCASSLEGQGAYQETQYFGPGTRLLVL.